A single TCR beta chain is shown here with its context. The target antigen is unknown. Trimming cost V 6 bases and J 6 bases, with 12 bases left between them. Germline values: CDR1 DFQATT, CDR2 SNEGSKA (reference sequence). This CDR3 is 13 amino acids long. The sample comes from a study of response to subunit inactivated influenza vaccine. The study, taken as a whole, reports: A suggestion made by the authors is that each seasonal influenza vaccination recruits few new T cells.

TCRdb recomputed calls from the RT-PCR reads with MiXCR, one row per CDR3 protein. The repertoire consists of hundreds of thousands of distinct CDR3 sequences, with roughly 13% occurring once and the leading ten covering roughly 14%. The chain couples TRBV20-1 to TRBJ1-6; the D is unclear. This TCR derives from a man in his forties or fifties who received an inactivated influenza vaccine. The input for sequencing was PBMCs from blood, taken roughly 45 days after vaccination. CDR3 sequence: CSARGPCNSPLHF. The CDR3 region has the DNA TGCAGTGCCCGGGGTCCTTGTAATTCACCCCTCCACTTT.